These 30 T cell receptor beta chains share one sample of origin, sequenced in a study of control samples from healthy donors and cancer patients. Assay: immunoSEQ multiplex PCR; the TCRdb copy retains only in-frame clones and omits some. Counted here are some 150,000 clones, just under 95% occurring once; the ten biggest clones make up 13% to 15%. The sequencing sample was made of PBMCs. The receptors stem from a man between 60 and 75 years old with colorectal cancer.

CDR3 coding DNA: TGTGCCAGCATCATGTCCGGGACAGGACCCTACGAGCAGTACTTC. Amino acids: CASIMSGTGPYEQYF. The rearrangement uses TRBV7-9 and TRBJ2-7, with 8 bases identical to TRBD1. V was clipped by 7 bases and J by 2 bases; unmatched bases: 10. The germline CDR1 and CDR2 sequences are SEHNR and FQNEAQ (reference sequence). This CDR3 is built from 15 residues. Looking up the rest from reference TRBV7-9 and TRBJ2-7 gives the full variable domain: DTGVSQNPRHKITKRGQNVTFRCDPISEHNRLYWYRQTLGQGPEFLTYFQNEAQLEKSRLLSDRFSAERPKGSFSTLEIQRTEQGDSAMYLCASIMSGTGPYEQYFGPGTRLTVT.

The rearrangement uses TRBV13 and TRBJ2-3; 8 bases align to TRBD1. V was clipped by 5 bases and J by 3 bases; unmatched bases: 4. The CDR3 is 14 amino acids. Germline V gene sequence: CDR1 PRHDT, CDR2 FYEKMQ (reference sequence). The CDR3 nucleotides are TGTGCCAGCAGCCGAGGACAGGGAACAGATACGCAGTATTTT. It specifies CASSRGQGTDTQYF.

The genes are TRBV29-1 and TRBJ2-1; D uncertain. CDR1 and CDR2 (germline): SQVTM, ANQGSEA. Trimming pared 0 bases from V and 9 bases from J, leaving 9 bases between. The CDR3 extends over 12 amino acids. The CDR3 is CSVEEKVGEQFF. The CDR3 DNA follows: TGCAGCGTTGAAGAGAAGGTTGGTGAGCAGTTCTTC.

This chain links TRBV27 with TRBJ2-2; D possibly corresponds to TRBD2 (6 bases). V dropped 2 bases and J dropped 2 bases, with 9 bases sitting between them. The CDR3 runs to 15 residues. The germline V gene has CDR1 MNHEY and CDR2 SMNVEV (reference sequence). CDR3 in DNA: TGTGCCAGCAGTTTAGGTACTAGCAACACCGGGGAGCTGTTTTTT. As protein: CASSLGTSNTGELFF.

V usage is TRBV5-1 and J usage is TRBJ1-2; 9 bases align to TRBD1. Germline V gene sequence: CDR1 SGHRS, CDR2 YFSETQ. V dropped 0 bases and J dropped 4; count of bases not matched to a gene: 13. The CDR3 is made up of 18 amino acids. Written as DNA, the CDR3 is TGCGCCAGCAGCTTGGTCTCTGATCCTACAGGGGGCCTCTATGGCTACACCTTC. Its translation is CASSLVSDPTGGLYGYTF.

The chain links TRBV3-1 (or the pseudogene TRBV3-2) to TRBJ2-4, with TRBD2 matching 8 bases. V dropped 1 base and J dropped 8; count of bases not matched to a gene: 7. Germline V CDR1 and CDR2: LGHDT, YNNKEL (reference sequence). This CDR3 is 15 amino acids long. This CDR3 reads CASSQGQRGWDIQYF. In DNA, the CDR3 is TGTGCCAGCAGCCAAGGGCAGCGGGGGTGGGACATTCAGTACTTC.

CDR3 sequence (DNA): TGTGCCAGCAGTGAATCCGATGGCTACACCTTC. It is translated as CASSESDGYTF. This chain connects TRBV25-1 to TRBJ1-2; D is uncertain. The CDR3 loop spans 11 amino acids. Germline V lookup: CDR1 MGHDK, CDR2 SYGVNS. Trimming took off 1 base at V and 6 bases at J, with 3 bases between the two ends.

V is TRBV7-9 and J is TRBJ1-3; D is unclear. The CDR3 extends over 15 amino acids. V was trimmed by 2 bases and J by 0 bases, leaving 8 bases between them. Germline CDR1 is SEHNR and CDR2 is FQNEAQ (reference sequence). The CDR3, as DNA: TGTGCCAGCAGCTTAAGAGAGAGCTCTGGAAACACCATATATTTT. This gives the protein CASSLRESSGNTIYF.

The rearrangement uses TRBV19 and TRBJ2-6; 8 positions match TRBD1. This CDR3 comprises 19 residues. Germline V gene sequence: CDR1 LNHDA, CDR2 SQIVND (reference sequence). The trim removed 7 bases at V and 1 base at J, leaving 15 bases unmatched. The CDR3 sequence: CASTSPRGQVLSGANVLTF. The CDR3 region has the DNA TGTGCCAGTACCTCCCCCCGGGGACAGGTGTTGTCTGGGGCCAACGTCCTGACTTTC. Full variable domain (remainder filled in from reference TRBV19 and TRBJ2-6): DGGITQSPKYLFRKEGQNVTLSCEQNLNHDAMYWYRQDPGQGLRLIYYSQIVNDFQKGDIAEGYSVSREKKESFPLTVTSAQKNPTAFYLCASTSPRGQVLSGANVLTFGAGSRLTVL.

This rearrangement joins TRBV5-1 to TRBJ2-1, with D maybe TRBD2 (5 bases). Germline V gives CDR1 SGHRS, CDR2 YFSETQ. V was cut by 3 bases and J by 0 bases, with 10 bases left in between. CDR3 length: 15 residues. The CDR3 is CASSSGDSSYNEQFF. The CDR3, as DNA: TGCGCCAGCAGCTCCGGGGATAGCTCCTACAATGAGCAGTTCTTC.

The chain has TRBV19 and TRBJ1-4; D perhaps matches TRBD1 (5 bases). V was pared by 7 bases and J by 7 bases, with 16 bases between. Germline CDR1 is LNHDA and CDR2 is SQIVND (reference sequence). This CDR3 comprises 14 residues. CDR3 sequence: CASKREGRREKLFF. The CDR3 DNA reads TGTGCCAGTAAGCGGGAGGGGAGGCGTGAAAAACTGTTTTTT.

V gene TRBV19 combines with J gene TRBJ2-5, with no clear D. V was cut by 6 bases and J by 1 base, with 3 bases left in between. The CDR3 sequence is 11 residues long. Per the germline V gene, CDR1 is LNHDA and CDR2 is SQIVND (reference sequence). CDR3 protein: CASRLQETQYF. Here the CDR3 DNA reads TGTGCCAGTAGACTCCAAGAGACCCAGTACTTC.

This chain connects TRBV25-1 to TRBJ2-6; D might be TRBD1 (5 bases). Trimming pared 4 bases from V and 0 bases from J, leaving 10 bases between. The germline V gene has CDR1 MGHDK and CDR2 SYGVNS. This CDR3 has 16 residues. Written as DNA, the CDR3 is TGTGCCAGCAGTGGAACAGGTCTCTCTGGGGCCAACGTCCTGACTTTC. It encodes CASSGTGLSGANVLTF. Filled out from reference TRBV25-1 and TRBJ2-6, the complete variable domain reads EADIYQTPRYLVIGTGKKITLECSQTMGHDKMYWYQQDPGMELHLIHYSYGVNSTEKGDLSSESTVSRIRTEHFPLTLESARPSHTSQYLCASSGTGLSGANVLTFGAGSRLTVL.

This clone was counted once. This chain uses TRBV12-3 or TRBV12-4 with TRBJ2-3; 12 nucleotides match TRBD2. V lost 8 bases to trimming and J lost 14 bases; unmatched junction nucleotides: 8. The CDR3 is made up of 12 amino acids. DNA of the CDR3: TGTGCCAGCGGCCGGGGACTAGCGGGTCGGTATTTT. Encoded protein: CASGRGLAGRYF.

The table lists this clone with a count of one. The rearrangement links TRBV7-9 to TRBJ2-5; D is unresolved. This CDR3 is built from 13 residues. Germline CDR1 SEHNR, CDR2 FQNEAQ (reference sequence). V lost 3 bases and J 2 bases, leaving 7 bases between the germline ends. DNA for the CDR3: TGTGCCAGCAGCTTCGGCAGTCAAGAGACCCAGTACTTC. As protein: CASSFGSQETQYF.

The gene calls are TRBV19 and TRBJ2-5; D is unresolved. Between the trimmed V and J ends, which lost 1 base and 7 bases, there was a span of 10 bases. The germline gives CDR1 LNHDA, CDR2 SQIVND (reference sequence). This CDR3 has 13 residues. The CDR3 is CASSIAELGTQYF. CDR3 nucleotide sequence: TGTGCCAGTAGTATAGCTGAATTGGGGACCCAGTACTTC.

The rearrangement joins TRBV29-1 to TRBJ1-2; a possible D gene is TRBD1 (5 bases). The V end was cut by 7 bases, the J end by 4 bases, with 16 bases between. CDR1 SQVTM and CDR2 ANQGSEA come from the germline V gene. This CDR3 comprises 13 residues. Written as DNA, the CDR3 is TGCAGCGCCATTGGAGTTAGGGGCTATGGCTACACCTTC. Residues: CSAIGVRGYGYTF. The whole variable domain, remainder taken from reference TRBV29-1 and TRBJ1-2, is SAVISQKPSRDICQRGTSLTIQCQVDSQVTMMFWYRQQPGQSLTLIATANQGSEATYESGFVIDKFPISRPNLTFSTLTVSNMSPEDSSIYLCSAIGVRGYGYTFGSGTRLTVV.

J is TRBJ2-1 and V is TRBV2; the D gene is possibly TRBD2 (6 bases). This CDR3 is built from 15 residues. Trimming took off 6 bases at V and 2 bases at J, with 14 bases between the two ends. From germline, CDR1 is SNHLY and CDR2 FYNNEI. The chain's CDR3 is CASSNLGGTYNEQFF. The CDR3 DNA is TGTGCCAGCAGCAATTTGGGGGGAACCTACAATGAGCAGTTCTTC. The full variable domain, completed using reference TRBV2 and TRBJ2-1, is EPEVTQTPSHQVTQMGQEVILRCVPISNHLYFYWYRQILGQKVEFLVSFYNNEISEKSEIFDDQFSVERPDGSNFTLKIRSTKLEDSAMYFCASSNLGGTYNEQFFGPGTRLTVL.

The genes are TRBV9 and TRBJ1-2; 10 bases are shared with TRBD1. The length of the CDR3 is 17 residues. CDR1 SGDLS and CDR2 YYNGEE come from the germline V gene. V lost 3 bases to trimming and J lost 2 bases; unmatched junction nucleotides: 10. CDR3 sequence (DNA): TGTGCCAGCAGCGGCCGGTACGGACAGGGGGTGAACTATGGCTACACCTTC. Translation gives CASSGRYGQGVNYGYTF. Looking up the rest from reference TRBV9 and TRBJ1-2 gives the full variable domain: DSGVTQTPKHLITATGQRVTLRCSPRSGDLSVYWYQQSLDQGLQFLIQYYNGEERAKGNILERFSAQQFPDLHSELNLSSLELGDSALYFCASSGRYGQGVNYGYTFGSGTRLTVV.

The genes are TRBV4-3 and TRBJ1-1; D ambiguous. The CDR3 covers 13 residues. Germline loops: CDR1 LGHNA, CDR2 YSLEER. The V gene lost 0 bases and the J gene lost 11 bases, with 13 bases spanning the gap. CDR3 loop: CASSQDLAGRAFF. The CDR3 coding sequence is TGCGCCAGCAGCCAAGATCTTGCTGGACGGGCTTTCTTT.

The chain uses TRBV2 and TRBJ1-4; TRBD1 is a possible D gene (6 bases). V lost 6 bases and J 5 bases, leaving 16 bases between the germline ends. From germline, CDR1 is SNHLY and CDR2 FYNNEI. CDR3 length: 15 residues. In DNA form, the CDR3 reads TGTGCCAGCAGGAGAGATAGGGGGGAGAATGAAAAACTGTTTTTT. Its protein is CASRRDRGENEKLFF. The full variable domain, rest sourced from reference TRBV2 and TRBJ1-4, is EPEVTQTPSHQVTQMGQEVILRCVPISNHLYFYWYRQILGQKVEFLVSFYNNEISEKSEIFDDQFSVERPDGSNFTLKIRSTKLEDSAMYFCASRRDRGENEKLFFGSGTQLSVL.

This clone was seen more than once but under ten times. The CDR3 here is CASSPQGHNYGYTF. The DNA for the CDR3 is TGTGCCAGCAGCCCGCAGGGGCACAACTATGGCTACACCTTC. The rearrangement joins TRBV7-9 to TRBJ1-2, with D perhaps matching TRBD1 (6 bases). The CDR3 has 14 amino acids. Trimming pared 5 bases from V and 2 bases from J, leaving 12 bases between. Germline lookup yields CDR1 SEHNR and CDR2 FQNEAQ (reference sequence).

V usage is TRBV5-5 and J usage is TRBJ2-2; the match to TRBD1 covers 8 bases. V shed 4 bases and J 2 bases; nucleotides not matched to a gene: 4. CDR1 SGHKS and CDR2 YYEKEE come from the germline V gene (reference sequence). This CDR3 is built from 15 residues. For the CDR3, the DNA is TGTGCCAGCAGCATGGACAGGGTCAACACCGGGGAGCTGTTTTTT. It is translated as CASSMDRVNTGELFF.

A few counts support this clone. This CDR3 reads CASSLRRNSNQPQHF. CDR3 DNA: TGTGCCAGCAGTCTCAGACGGAATAGCAATCAGCCCCAGCATTTT. The chain is built from TRBV28 and TRBJ1-5, with D unclear. Germline CDR1 reads MDHEN; CDR2 reads SYDVKM. The CDR3 loop spans 15 amino acids. The V gene lost 5 bases and the J gene lost 0 bases, with 11 bases spanning the gap. Complete variable domain (other parts from reference TRBV28 and TRBJ1-5): DVKVTQSSRYLVKRTGEKVFLECVQDMDHENMFWYRQDPGLGLRLIYFSYDVKMKEKGDIPEGYSVSREKKERFSLILESASTNQTSMYLCASSLRRNSNQPQHFGDGTRLSIL.

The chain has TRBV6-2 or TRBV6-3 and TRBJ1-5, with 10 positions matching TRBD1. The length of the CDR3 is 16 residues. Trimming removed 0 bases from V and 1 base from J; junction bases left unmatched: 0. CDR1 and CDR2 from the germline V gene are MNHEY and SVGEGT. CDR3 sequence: CASSYSDRGSNQPQHF. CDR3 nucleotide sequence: TGTGCCAGCAGTTACTCGGACAGGGGGAGCAATCAGCCCCAGCATTTT.

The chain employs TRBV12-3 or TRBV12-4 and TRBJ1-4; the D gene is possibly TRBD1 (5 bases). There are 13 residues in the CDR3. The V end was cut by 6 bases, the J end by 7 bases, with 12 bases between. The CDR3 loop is CASSPTDREKLFF. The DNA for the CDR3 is TGTGCCAGCAGCCCGACAGATCGTGAAAAACTGTTTTTT.

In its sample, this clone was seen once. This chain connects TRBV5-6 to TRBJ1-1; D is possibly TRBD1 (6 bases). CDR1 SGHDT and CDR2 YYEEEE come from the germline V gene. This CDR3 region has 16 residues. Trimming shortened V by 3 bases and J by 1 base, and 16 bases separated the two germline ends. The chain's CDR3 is CASSWGGGTSNTEAFF. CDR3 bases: TGTGCCAGCAGCTGGGGTGGGGGGACATCGAACACTGAAGCTTTCTTT. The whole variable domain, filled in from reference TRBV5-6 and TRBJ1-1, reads DAGVTQSPTHLIKTRGQQVTLRCSPKSGHDTVSWYQQALGQGPQFIFQYYEEEERQRGNFPDRFSGHQFPNYSSELNVNALLLGDSALYLCASSWGGGTSNTEAFFGQGTRLTVV.

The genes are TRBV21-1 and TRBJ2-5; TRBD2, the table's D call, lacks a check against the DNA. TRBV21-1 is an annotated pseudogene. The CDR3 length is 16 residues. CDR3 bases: TGTGCCAGCAGCAAAACGGTTGACGGAGACCAAGAGACCCAGTACTTC. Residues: CASSKTVDGDQETQYF.

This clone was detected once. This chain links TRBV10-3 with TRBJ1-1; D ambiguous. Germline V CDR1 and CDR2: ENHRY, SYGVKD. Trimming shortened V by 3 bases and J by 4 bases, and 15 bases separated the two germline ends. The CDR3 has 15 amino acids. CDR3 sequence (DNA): TGTGCCATCAGTGATTGGAGTGTCGGATCCACTGAAGCTTTCTTT. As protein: CAISDWSVGSTEAFF.

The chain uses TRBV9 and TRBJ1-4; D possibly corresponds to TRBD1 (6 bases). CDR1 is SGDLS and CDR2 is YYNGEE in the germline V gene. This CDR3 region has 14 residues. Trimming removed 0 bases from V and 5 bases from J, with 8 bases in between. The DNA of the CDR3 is TGTGCCAGCAGCGTAGCGGGACAAAATGAAAAACTGTTTTTT. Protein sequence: CASSVAGQNEKLFF.